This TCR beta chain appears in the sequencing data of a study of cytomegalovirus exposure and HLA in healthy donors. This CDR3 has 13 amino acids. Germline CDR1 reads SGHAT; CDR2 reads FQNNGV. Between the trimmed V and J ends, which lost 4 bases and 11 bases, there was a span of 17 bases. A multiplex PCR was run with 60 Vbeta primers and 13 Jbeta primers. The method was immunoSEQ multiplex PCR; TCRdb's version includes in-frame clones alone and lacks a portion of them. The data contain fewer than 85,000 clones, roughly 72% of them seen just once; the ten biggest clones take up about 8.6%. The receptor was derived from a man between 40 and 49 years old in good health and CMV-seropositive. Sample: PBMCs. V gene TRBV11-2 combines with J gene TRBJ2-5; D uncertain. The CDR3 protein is CASSSLQTKEQYF. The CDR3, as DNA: TGTGCCAGCAGCTCCCTTCAGACGAAGGAGCAGTACTTC.